Sequencing of this TCR beta chain was carried out in a study of CD8+CD57+ T cells in acquired aplastic anemia (dated by TCRdb to the late 2010s). For the study in its entirety: On average, sorted CD4+ and CD8+ cells yielded around 3.1 ug of extracted DNA, with a range of 0.2 to 27.4 ug. An average of roughly 9.8 million reads for CD4+ cells and 11.0 million reads for CD8+ cells was obtained from healthy donor samples.

This clonotype came up a few times. It has no known antigen specificity. Per-base quality was not reported, and no clone a single base away is much larger than it. Genomic DNA was used as template for profiling of TCR beta VDJ combinations and CDR3 sequences. An Illumina HiSeq 2000 was used for TCR repertoire sequencing. The published analysis was carried out like this. Repertoire assessment relied on Simpson's diversity index, CDR3 size and DJ length profiles, and TRBV/TRBJ rearrangement plots. The immunodominant clone was defined as the most abundant DNA sequence in deep sequencing data. CDR3 amino acid sequences were checked for sharing across subjects and were also compared against the VDJdb database and published repertoires. The public reads were run again by TCRdb, first through fastp at Q25 and then through MiXCR, and only productive beta chains were kept. Under each unique CDR3 protein, matching rows form one entry showing the most common genes and DNA. The V and J calls were determined by TCRdb, not by the authors. This sample has over 40,000 distinct CDR3 sequences in its table, and 70% to 80% of those were observed once. The ten largest clones capture less than 40% of the sample.

The study deep-sequenced TCR repertoires of sorted CD4+ and CD8+ blood T cells from severe aplastic anemia patients and healthy subjects. Ficoll-Paque density gradient centrifugation was used to isolate peripheral blood mononuclear cells. CD4+ and CD8+ T cells were sorted by FACS or magnetic beads before DNA extraction. The CDR3 starts with the cysteine, ends with the phenylalanine, and has 15 residues. Here the CDR3 DNA is all that survives: 45 bases in frame from base 1. V and J are trimmed by 4 bases and 6 bases, and the gene matches miss 9 bases of the junction. The germline V gene provides CDR1 SGDLS and CDR2 YYNGEE. Overall results and qualifications from the work: Around 27 CD8+ CDR3 sequences were found in both patients and controls but appeared to be highly expressed in patients and within the immunodominant clones of the patients. Patients and healthy controls showed no significant difference in CD8+ Simpson's diversity (P=0.060).

Material for sequencing was sorted CD4+, CD8+, or CD8+CD57+ T cells (not recorded which) from PBMCs. The receptor was derived from a human donor in good health, serving as a control. The sequence links TRBV9 to TRBJ2-3; the central 9 bases match TRBD2. The bases are TGTGCCAGCAGCTTACAGGCGGGGGGGACGGATACGCAGTATTTT. It translates as CASSLQAGGTDTQYF.